These T cell receptor beta chains were read from a single sample in a study of cytomegalovirus exposure and HLA in healthy donors. The repertoire was sequenced with immunoSEQ multiplex PCR; TCRdb's copy has only in-frame clones and lacks some. The table has around 170,000 clones, 79% seen once; the top ten hold 0.69%. Input material: PBMCs. The receptor source for this set is a woman aged 40-49 years in good health and CMV-seronegative. Both conserved end residues are part of each CDR3. D genes are given only for firm matches. Size values are once, few and many counts, or a class for expanded clones, and some rows have none.

clone_size	d_call	v_call	j_call	cdr3_nt	cdr3_aa
.	TRBD1	TRBV6-1	TRBJ1-4	TGTGCCAGCAGTGCTGGGGACAGCAGAGAAAAACTGTTTTTT	CASSAGDSREKLFF
.	.	TRBV10-1	TRBJ2-1	TGCGCCAGCAGCGGCCGACAGGTTAGCTCCTACAATGAGCAGTTCTTC	CASSGRQVSSYNEQFF
.	TRBD1	TRBV10-3	TRBJ2-7	TGTGCCACCGGGGACAGAGCCTACGAGCAGTACTTC	CATGDRAYEQYF
.	.	TRBV19	TRBJ2-7	TGTGCCAGTACCCGAACAGGGACATACGAGCAGTACTTC	CASTRTGTYEQYF
.	TRBD1	TRBV7-8	TRBJ2-3	TGTGCCAGCAGCTCAAGCCCCGGGACAGGGAATTCGGGAGATACGCAGTATTTT	CASSSSPGTGNSGDTQYF
.	TRBD1	TRBV5-1	TRBJ1-5	TGCGCCAGCAGCTCAAGTAAAGGTCGGGACAGGGGGAATGGTGGCAATCAGCCCCAGCATTTT	CASSSSKGRDRGNGGNQPQHF
.	.	TRBV7-9	TRBJ1-2	TGTGCCAGCAGCCCCCTCTATGGCTACACCTTC	CASSPLYGYTF
.	TRBD1	TRBV11-1	TRBJ2-7	TGTGCCAGCAGCCCTAACCGGGACAGTCGGAGCGAGCAGTACTTC	CASSPNRDSRSEQYF
few	.	TRBV7-2	TRBJ2-7	TGTGCCAGCAGCTTAGGACAGAAGGGGTACGAGCAGTACTTC	CASSLGQKGYEQYF
.	TRBD2	TRBV7-9	TRBJ2-2	TGTGCCAGCAGCTTAGTAGCGGGAGCGCACACCGGGGAGCTGTTTTTT	CASSLVAGAHTGELFF
few	.	TRBV5-6	TRBJ1-2	TGTGCCAGCAGCCGAGGCAGGGTAGACTATGGCTACACCTTC	CASSRGRVDYGYTF
.	.	TRBV6-6	TRBJ1-1	TGTGCCAGCAGTCAAACAGGGCCGGCTGAAGCTTTCTTT	CASSQTGPAEAFF
.	TRBD1	TRBV5-1	TRBJ1-2	TGCGCCAGCAGCTTGGGTACAGGGGCTAACTATGGCTACACCTTC	CASSLGTGANYGYTF
.	TRBD1	TRBV29-1	TRBJ1-2	TGCAGCGTTATTTTTAACAGGGGTTCCCTTAACTATGGCTACACCTTC	CSVIFNRGSLNYGYTF
.	TRBD2	TRBV6-8	TRBJ2-3	TGTGCCAGAACGGCCGGGACTAGCGGGAACGACACAGATACGCAGTATTTT	CARTAGTSGNDTDTQYF
.	TRBD1	TRBV14	TRBJ1-1	TGTGCCAGCAGCCGGAGGACAGGGCAATGGGACACTGAAGCTTTCTTT	CASSRRTGQWDTEAFF
.	.	TRBV4-3	TRBJ2-7	TGCGCCAGCAGCCAAAATCCGATTCCGGGAGAAAAGTCCTACGAGCAGTACTTC	CASSQNPIPGEKSYEQYF
few	TRBD1	TRBV27	TRBJ1-4	TGTGCCAGCAGTCCACGGACAGGGGGTGGGGAACTGTTTTTT	CASSPRTGGGELFF
.	TRBD2	TRBV7-9	TRBJ2-4	TGTGCCAGCAGCTTAGCCGGGACTAGCGGTGCCAAAAACATTCAGTACTTC	CASSLAGTSGAKNIQYF
.	TRBD1	TRBV25-1	TRBJ1-2	TGTGCCAGCAGTGAATATAAGGGGGCCGGGTATGGCTACACCTTC	CASSEYKGAGYGYTF
.	TRBD1	TRBV11-2	TRBJ1-2	TGTGCCAGCAGACGACAGGGGGCTAATTGGTATGGCTACACCTTC	CASRRQGANWYGYTF
few	.	TRBV7-9	TRBJ1-1	TGTGCCAGCAGCCACGGGAACACTGAAGCTTTCTTT	CASSHGNTEAFF
.	TRBD1	TRBV7-6	TRBJ2-7	TGTGCCAGCAGCCCCGTTTGGAGGACAGGGGTAAGAAACGAGCAGTACTTC	CASSPVWRTGVRNEQYF
.	TRBD1	TRBV7-8	TRBJ2-7	TGTGCCAGCAGGGACCCCGGGACAGGCGGCTACGAGCAGTACTTC	CASRDPGTGGYEQYF
.	.	TRBV5-8	TRBJ1-6	TGTGCCAGCAGCCCACGGGTTTCTTACCTCCACTTT	CASSPRVSYLHF
few	.	TRBV6-6	TRBJ1-2	TGTGCCAGCAGTCCCAGGGTCGGATTGTCCAACTATGGCTACACCTTC	CASSPRVGLSNYGYTF
.	.	TRBV28	TRBJ2-2	TGTGCCAGCGGGTCCGGGGTTTTCACCGGGGAGCTGTTTTTT	CASGSGVFTGELFF
.	TRBD2	TRBV7-6	TRBJ2-3	TGTGCCAGCAGCAAACTAGCGGTTGCCACAGATACGCAGTATTTT	CASSKLAVATDTQYF
.	TRBD1	TRBV10-2	TRBJ1-1	TGCGCCAGCACCCTTCGGACAGGGAACGGGGCTTTCTTT	CASTLRTGNGAFF
few	.	TRBV7-3	TRBJ1-1	TGTGCCAGCAGCTTCTCGACAGCCTTGAACACTGAAGCTTTCTTT	CASSFSTALNTEAFF